The 16 T cell receptor beta chains given below trace back to one sample, sequenced in a study of blood T cell repertoires in COVID-19 (dated by TCRdb to about 2020). The method behind the library was the immunoSEQ multiplex PCR assay. TCRdb took over this immuneACCESS table, retaining in-frame rearrangements with V and J assigned. Such tables are incomplete; in checked studies, under half of the missing clones stem from an unresolved V gene, and the remainder is unexplained. The sample table contains about 220,000 clones; only one count was recorded for about four fifths of them. Nearly 5% of the sample is held by the ten biggest clonotypes. Sequencing was carried out using PBMCs or T cells enriched from blood (not recorded which). The receptor source for this set is a woman aged 45 to 65 who had been exposed to COVID-19.

This chain uses TRBV15 with TRBJ1-3; D unclear. The ends were cut back, 7 bases at V and 4 bases at J, with 14 bases in the middle. Germline V gene sequence: CDR1 LNHNV, CDR2 YYDKDF (reference sequence). This CDR3 is 14 amino acids long. The CDR3 reads CATTNGGRGNTIYF. The CDR3 region has the DNA TGTGCCACCACCAACGGAGGGAGAGGAAACACCATATATTTT.

For this clone: The same CDR3 is also encoded by other DNA sequences in this sample. J is TRBJ1-6 and V is TRBV6-1; TRBD1 might be the D (5 bases). V was shortened by 0 bases and J by 7 bases, with 10 bases between the two germline ends. Germline V lookup: CDR1 MNHNS, CDR2 SASEGT. The CDR3 totals 15 residues. The CDR3 sequence: CASSEAGRGNSPLHF. The DNA for the CDR3 is TGTGCCAGCAGTGAAGCAGGGAGGGGCAATTCACCCCTCCACTTT.

The chain uses TRBV14 and TRBJ1-1, with TRBD1 matching 7 bases. This CDR3 is built from 16 residues. The junction had 11 bases not matched to a gene; V was cut back by 3 bases and J by 4 bases. CDR1 is SGHDN and CDR2 is FVKESK in the germline V gene. CDR3 amino acids: CASSHHRQGWGTEAFF. CDR3 sequence (DNA): TGTGCCAGCAGCCATCACCGACAGGGCTGGGGCACTGAAGCTTTCTTT.

The chain joins TRBV6-5 to TRBJ2-1, with 8 nucleotides matching TRBD1. Germline values: CDR1 MNHEY, CDR2 SVGAGI. Losses at the gene ends were 8 bases for V and 5 bases for J; bases not matched to a gene: 8. The CDR3 is 14 amino acids. The CDR3 protein is CASLPRTGNNEQFF. CDR3 in DNA: TGTGCCAGCCTGCCAAGGACAGGGAACAATGAGCAGTTCTTC.

This clone was seen a single time. The rearrangement joins TRBV27 to TRBJ2-1; weak D call: TRBD2 (7 bases). From germline, CDR1 is MNHEY and CDR2 SMNVEV (reference sequence). This CDR3 is built from 16 residues. V lost 5 bases and J 7 bases, leaving 21 bases between the germline ends. The CDR3 nucleotides are TGTGCCAGCAGTCCACTAAAGGGGGGGGCTTATAATGAGCAGTTCTTC. As protein: CASSPLKGGAYNEQFF.

This chain joins TRBV15 and TRBJ1-1; tentative D call: TRBD1 (5 bases). CDR1 is LNHNV and CDR2 is YYDKDF in the germline V gene (reference sequence). The V gene lost 5 bases and the J gene lost 4 bases, with 17 bases spanning the gap. The CDR3 has 15 amino acids. The CDR3 region is CATSGLRGIGTEAFF. CDR3 nucleotides: TGTGCCACCAGCGGGTTGCGGGGGATAGGCACTGAAGCTTTCTTT.

The V call is TRBV21-1, the J call TRBJ2-4; TRBD2, as called in the table, went unchecked against the DNA. TRBV21-1 is an annotated pseudogene. The CDR3 length is 17 residues. CDR3 residues: CASSKGECWGAKNIQYF. CDR3 nucleotide sequence: TGTGCCAGCAGCAAAGGGGAGTGTTGGGGAGCCAAAAACATTCAGTACTTC.

The chain employs TRBV10-2 and TRBJ1-3; D may be TRBD1 (5 bases). V gave up 7 bases and J gave up 3 bases, with 16 bases separating them. Germline V gene data show CDR1 as WSHSY and CDR2 as SAAADI. This CDR3 contains 15 residues. The CDR3 DNA is TGCGCCAGCACGGGGGAGGAACTTTATGGAAACACCATATATTTT. Its translation: CASTGEELYGNTIYF.

The CDR3 reads CASSLAGTGIHNEQFF. The CDR3 DNA reads as TGTGCCAGCAGCTTAGCGGGGACAGGAATCCACAATGAGCAGTTCTTC. This chain uses TRBV7-2 with TRBJ2-1; 8 nucleotides line up with TRBD1. Germline V gene data show CDR1 as SGHTA and CDR2 as FQGNSA. The CDR3 has 16 residues. Losses at the gene ends were 0 bases for V and 5 bases for J; bases not matched to a gene: 6.

Here the CDR3 reads CASSHHREAFF. The CDR3 DNA sequence: TGTGCCAGCAGCCACCACAGGGAAGCTTTCTTT. This chain uses TRBV3-1 (or the pseudogene TRBV3-2) with TRBJ1-1, with D possibly matching TRBD1 (5 bases). There are 11 residues in the CDR3. Trimming removed 3 bases from V and 8 bases from J, with 7 bases in between. CDR1 is LGHDT, CDR2 YNNKEL, per germline (reference sequence).

This clone was counted a few times. The chain employs TRBV15 and TRBJ1-6; 9 nucleotides agree with TRBD1. The CDR3 totals 15 residues. V dropped 0 bases and J dropped 7; count of bases not matched to a gene: 1. CDR1 LNHNV and CDR2 YYDKDF come from the germline V gene (reference sequence). As DNA, the CDR3 is TGTGCCACCAGCAGAGAGGGACAGGGAAATTCACCCCTCCACTTT. This sequence encodes CATSREGQGNSPLHF.

The chain combines TRBV3-1 (or the pseudogene TRBV3-2) with TRBJ2-3, with 7 bases identical to TRBD2. The CDR3 runs 16 residues. Trimming at V came to 0 bases and at J to 4 bases, leaving 7 bases not matched to a gene. Germline CDR1 is LGHDT and CDR2 is YNNKEL (reference sequence). The CDR3 nucleotides are TGTGCCAGCAGCCAAGAAACAGCGGGGAGTCCAGATACGCAGTATTTT. Encoded protein: CASSQETAGSPDTQYF.

The chain couples TRBV21-1 to TRBJ1-2; the D segment call TRBD1 is taken from the table without a DNA check. TRBV21-1 is given as a pseudogene. This CDR3 has 15 residues. CDR3 in amino acids: CASSRRGGTNYGYTF. The DNA of the CDR3 is TGTGCCAGCAGCAGACGAGGGGGTACTAACTATGGCTACACCTTC.

This chain joins TRBV29-1 and TRBJ2-2, with 8 bases matching TRBD1. The junction had 10 bases not matched to a gene; V was cut back by 3 bases and J by 7 bases. Germline V gene data show CDR1 as SQVTM and CDR2 as ANQGSEA. The length of the CDR3 is 15 residues. The CDR3 loop is CSVDLRTGKGGELFF. CDR3 in DNA: TGCAGCGTTGACTTAAGGACAGGGAAGGGCGGGGAGCTGTTTTTT.

The chain employs TRBV5-6 and TRBJ2-4; TRBD1 agrees at 10 bases. With 0 bases clipped from V and 6 bases from J, the junction kept 6 bases outside the gene matches. Germline CDR1 SGHDT, CDR2 YYEEEE. The CDR3 is 16 residues long. Here the CDR3 DNA reads TGTGCCAGCAGCTTGGCCGAAGGACAGGGGGGAAACATTCAGTACTTC. It is translated as CASSLAEGQGGNIQYF.

The sample holds one count of this clone. It is unclear where the CDR3 begins or ends on the DNA, so no DNA is shown, and the CDR3 is as TCRdb lists it. The chain links TRBV21-1 to TRBJ2-7; TRBD1 reflects the table's D call only, with no check against the DNA. TRBV21-1 is assigned pseudogene status. With termini counted, the CDR3 has 16 amino acids. The CDR3 sequence: CASSSSWGRGSYEQYF.